Included here is one T cell receptor (beta chain) sequence, with context. Its recognized antigen is unknown. The junction departs from the called germline gene at one end, perhaps through a read error. Measured from the cysteine to the phenylalanine, the CDR3 is 15 residues long. Just CDR3 DNA is preserved here, 45 bases in frame from base 1. The germline V gene encodes CDR1 MNHNS and CDR2 SASEGT. This sample was included in a study of tumor-infiltrating lymphocytes in primary liver carcinoma listed by TCRdb under 2017. At the level of the whole study: Between November 2015 and March 2016, about five patients in China with histopathologically diagnosed primary liver carcinoma had their tumors surgically resected. Tumors of the five patients were stage T1-T3 N0M0 with maximum diameters of about 4.2 to 10 cm. Repertoires from technical replicates were highly reproducible, with mean shared-clone rates around 0.87 and correlation coefficients above 0.95. Of the five patients (three men and two women, aged 30 to 69 years), four had hepatocellular carcinoma and one had combined HCC and intrahepatic cholangiocarcinoma. For each liver tumor, the study sampled five regions along with adjacent normal tissue and blood, and applied TCRbeta repertoire sequencing, expression microarrays and whole-exome sequencing. Samples yielded roughly 3.5 to 8 million productive TCRbeta reads; read depth did not differ significantly between tissue types. A total of roughly 35 specimens from 5 patients, comprising 25 or so tumor regions, 5 adjacent noncancerous liver tissues and 5 peripheral blood samples, were covered by TCRbeta repertoire sequencing.

On the study overall, not on this receptor specifically: Bulk unsorted samples precluded comparing CD4+ and CD8+ T cell repertoires. A significantly larger repertoire fraction was made up by the top 250 clones in tumors than in blood (p = 0.039). Repertoire overlap was higher between tumor regions (mean about 35%) than tumor-adjacent (around 17%) or tumor-blood (approximately 14%) pairs, consistent with antigen-driven expansion. Only the TCR beta chain was sequenced, which likely underestimates true repertoire diversity because unpaired alpha chains were not captured. With just a handful of patients in the study, the authors point out that the findings should be validated in a larger study.

A constant-region primer and ProtoScript II reverse transcriptase were used to reverse-transcribe TCRbeta-specific cDNA from roughly 0.55 ug total RNA. Construction of the TCRbeta libraries relied on three nested rounds of multiplex PCR, following a slightly modified ARM-PCR procedure. Multiplex TRBV1-TRBV30 forward primers and a Cbeta reverse primer were used in the first two PCR rounds, each of which was run for about 10 cycles. A final 25-cycle PCR with Deep VentR polymerase added sample barcodes and Illumina adapters. Before sequencing, amplicons between 200 and 500 bp were purified from gel using a QIAquick gel extraction kit. An Illumina HiSeq 2500 was used to sequence the TCRbeta amplicons, generating 250-bp paired-end reads. Per the source publication's procedure: Trimmomatic v0.33 was used to quality-trim the reads, and FLASH v1.2.11 was used to merge paired reads so that full CDR3 sequences could be recovered. V, D and J germline segments were assigned to the rearranged TCRbeta sequences by MiGEC v1.2.1b. VDJtools v1.0.0 computed clonotype statistics and Shannon-Wiener diversity indices. To reduce sampling bias, subsequent analyses other than the diversity analysis used only the 250 most abundant clonotypes in each sample. TCRdb reanalyzed the raw reads on its own, using fastp at Q25 for trimming and MiXCR for clone calling, and kept in-frame beta chains. Rows matching on CDR3 protein sequence are summarized as one entry with the most common DNA and genes. The V and J calls, along with clone size, are taken from TCRdb and not from the paper's own processing. Across this sample there are about 300,000 distinct CDR3 sequences, with around three fifths seen only once. The top ten clones comprise roughly 9% of the sample.

Blood RNA was extracted from unsorted whole blood with TRIzol reagent; germline DNA came from the DNeasy Blood & Tissue kit. At the time of sampling, the patients had chronic HBV infection and had not received any treatment. Before surgery, 3.5 to 4 milliliters of peripheral blood were drawn into K2EDTA tubes. Source material: peripheral blood. This sequence uses TRBV6-1 and TRBJ2-7; 12 central nucleotides agree with TRBD2. This TCR derives from a man in his forties with primary liver carcinoma and hepatitis B virus infection. The base sequence is TGTGCCAGCAGGCTACTAGCGGGAGGTTGGGACGAGAAGTACTTC. The resulting protein is CASRLLAGGWDEKYF.